This entry lists 28 T cell receptor beta chains sequenced from one sample in a study of blood T cell repertoires in COVID-19. Only in-frame clones appear in the TCRdb table, and some are missing; sequencing was by immunoSEQ multiplex PCR. This sample has around 99,000 clones; 80% occur once, and the top ten carry roughly 8.2%. Material for sequencing was peripheral blood. The receptors were sampled from a man aged 50-60 years who had recovered from COVID-19.

V gene TRBV5-1 combines with J gene TRBJ2-7, with TRBD2 matching over 13 bases. V lost 4 bases to trimming and J lost 2 bases; unmatched junction nucleotides: 9. Germline V gene data show CDR1 as SGHRS and CDR2 as YFSETQ. CDR3 length: 17 amino acids. The CDR3 DNA reads as TGCGCCAGCAGCCCCAGGACTAGCGGGGGTGTTACCTACGAGCAGTACTTC. Translated: CASSPRTSGGVTYEQYF.

The chain uses TRBV24-1 and TRBJ2-1; 10 bases fit TRBD1. Germline CDR1 KGHDR, CDR2 SFDVKD. CDR3 size: 16 residues. V was pared by 5 bases and J by 3 bases, with 6 bases of the junction left unmatched. This CDR3 reads CATSGTGQGFYNEQFF. The CDR3 DNA is TGTGCCACCAGTGGGACGGGACAGGGGTTCTACAATGAGCAGTTCTTC.

V gene TRBV24-1 combines with J gene TRBJ2-3, with 7 positions matching TRBD1. This CDR3 comprises 16 residues. With V trimmed by 4 bases and J by 2 bases, 8 bases remained unmatched. From germline, CDR1 is KGHDR and CDR2 SFDVKD. The CDR3: CATSDSGTATTDTQYF. The CDR3 bases are TGTGCCACCAGTGACTCCGGGACAGCGACCACAGATACGCAGTATTTT.

V is TRBV7-2 and J is TRBJ2-1; TRBD2 matches at 14 bases. The CDR3 spans 19 residues. Trimming at V came to 5 bases and at J to 7 bases, leaving 16 bases not matched to a gene. Germline V gives CDR1 SGHTA, CDR2 FQGNSA. CDR3 coding DNA: TGTGCCAGCAGCCCGGTTGGGACTAGCGGGAGAATCGGCCTGAATGAGCAGTTCTTC. The encoded protein is CASSPVGTSGRIGLNEQFF.

This sequence joins TRBV6-4 and TRBJ2-3, with TRBD2 matching 10 bases. The junction had 9 bases not matched to a gene; V was cut back by 4 bases and J by 2 bases. The CDR3 is made up of 17 amino acids. The germline gives CDR1 MRHNA, CDR2 SNTAGT. The CDR3, as DNA: TGTGCCAGCAGTGTTGGGGCTCTAGCGGGAGACACAGATACGCAGTATTTT. Amino acid sequence: CASSVGALAGDTDTQYF.

The CDR3 here is CASRSGTTNTGELFF. The CDR3, as DNA: TGTGCCAGCAGGTCCGGGACTACGAACACCGGGGAGCTGTTTTTT. The chain recombines TRBV6-5 with TRBJ2-2; 7 bases agree with TRBD2. The CDR3 sequence is 15 residues long. V trimming: 6 bases; J trimming: 0 bases; junction bases outside the gene matches: 4. Germline V gene sequence: CDR1 MNHEY, CDR2 SVGAGI.

The J gene is TRBJ1-2, the V gene TRBV2; D might be TRBD1 (6 bases). Trimming stripped 5 bases from V and 5 bases from J, with 9 bases between. The CDR3 has 12 residues. From germline, CDR1 is SNHLY and CDR2 FYNNEI. The CDR3 DNA reads as TGTGCCAGCAGTCCTGGACAGTATGGCTACACCTTC. Protein product: CASSPGQYGYTF.

The rearrangement joins TRBV2 to TRBJ1-2; D not certain. Germline V gene lookup returns CDR1 SNHLY and CDR2 FYNNEI. The CDR3 has 15 residues. V was cut by 4 bases and J by 7 bases, with 19 bases left in between. CDR3 in DNA: TGTGCCAGCAGTGGAACGGAGTTCTCTCAGTCTGGCTACACCTTC. Amino acids: CASSGTEFSQSGYTF.

This clone has more than one count but fewer than ten. The chain employs TRBV2 and TRBJ2-2; 9 bases map to TRBD1. CDR1 is SNHLY, CDR2 FYNNEI, per germline. V trimming: 7 bases; J trimming: 4 bases; junction bases outside the gene matches: 4. This CDR3 is built from 14 residues. The chain's CDR3 is CASKGTGTTGELFF. The CDR3 nucleotides read TGTGCCAGCAAGGGGACAGGGACCACCGGGGAGCTGTTTTTT.

The V gene is TRBV29-1, the J gene TRBJ2-3; the match to TRBD2 covers 10 bases. Germline V gene data show CDR1 as SQVTM and CDR2 as ANQGSEA. The CDR3 has 14 residues. CDR3 sequence reads: CAVTGSGRVDTQYF. The CDR3 nucleotides are TGCGCAGTTACGGGCAGCGGGAGGGTTGATACGCAGTATTTT.

The gene calls are TRBV28 and TRBJ1-5, with 11 bases aligning to TRBD1. The CDR3 spans 14 residues. Germline V gene data show CDR1 as MDHEN and CDR2 as SYDVKM. V lost 5 bases and J lost 7; bases outside the gene matches: 4. CDR3 protein: CASSMDRGQQPQHF. For the CDR3, the DNA is TGTGCCAGCAGTATGGACAGGGGGCAGCAGCCCCAGCATTTT.

The rearrangement joins TRBV5-4 to TRBJ1-2; TRBD1 might be the D (6 bases). Between the trimmed V and J ends, which lost 0 bases and 4 bases, there was a span of 10 bases. Looked up from germline, CDR1 is SGHNT and CDR2 is YYREEE (reference sequence). The CDR3 has 14 residues. Here the CDR3 reads CASSLGTALYGYTF. In nucleotides, the CDR3 is TGTGCCAGCAGCTTGGGGACAGCGCTCTATGGCTACACCTTC.

The chain joins TRBV12-3 or TRBV12-4 to TRBJ1-2; 8 positions match TRBD1. The CDR3 sequence is 13 residues long. Trimming at V came to 8 bases and at J to 5 bases, leaving 7 bases not matched to a gene. This CDR3 reads CASFFQGAYGYTF. CDR3 coding DNA: TGTGCCAGCTTCTTCCAGGGGGCTTATGGCTACACCTTC.

This clone was seen a few times. V usage is TRBV5-4 and J usage is TRBJ1-4; tentatively, D is TRBD1 (5 bases). Germline loops: CDR1 SGHNT, CDR2 YYREEE (reference sequence). CDR3 length: 14 amino acids. V lost 0 bases, J lost 3 bases, and 6 bases lay in between. The CDR3: CASSLGTPNEKLFF. CDR3 coding DNA: TGTGCCAGCAGCTTGGGGACACCTAATGAAAAACTGTTTTTT.

J is TRBJ2-3 and V is TRBV5-1; 10 nucleotides agree with TRBD1. The CDR3 extends over 14 amino acids. Germline V gives CDR1 SGHRS, CDR2 YFSETQ. Unmatched junction bases numbered 2, after V lost 2 bases and J lost 5 bases. The CDR3: CASSFGQGGDTQYF. CDR3 in DNA: TGCGCCAGCAGCTTTGGACAGGGGGGAGATACGCAGTATTTT.

The CDR3 DNA follows: TGTGCCAGCAGCCCCTCCCAGGGGCTGGGTGAAAAACTGTTTTTT. As protein: CASSPSQGLGEKLFF. The chain recombines TRBV3-1 (or the pseudogene TRBV3-2) with TRBJ1-4; D may be TRBD1 (6 bases). The V gene lost 4 bases and the J gene lost 7 bases, with 16 bases spanning the gap. This CDR3 has 15 amino acids. CDR1 is LGHDT and CDR2 is YNNKEL in the germline V gene (reference sequence).

The rearrangement uses TRBV4-3 and TRBJ2-7, with TRBD2 matching over 8 bases. This CDR3 spans 14 amino acids. Germline V gene data show CDR1 as LGHNA and CDR2 as YSLEER. The V segment lost 0 bases and the J segment 3 bases; nucleotides outside the gene matches: 1. The CDR3 DNA is TGCGCCAGCAGCCAAGAGCTAGCGGGCTACGAGCAGTACTTC. This codes for CASSQELAGYEQYF.

The V call is TRBV30, the J call TRBJ2-2; D remains ambiguous. Deletions cut 5 bases from V and 2 bases from J, with 12 bases between. CDR3 length: 14 amino acids. Germline V gives CDR1 GTSNPN, CDR2 SVGIG (reference sequence). The CDR3 is CAWGPSLNTGELFF. The CDR3 DNA reads as TGTGCCTGGGGTCCTTCCCTCAACACCGGGGAGCTGTTTTTT.

The V gene is TRBV28, the J gene TRBJ1-5, with TRBD1 matching over 7 bases. With V trimmed by 2 bases and J by 2 bases, 9 bases remained unmatched. Per germline, CDR1 MDHEN and CDR2 SYDVKM. The CDR3 length is 17 residues. The CDR3 nucleotides read TGTGCCAGCAGTTTACCTAAGCCCGGGACAGGCAATCAGCCCCAGCATTTT. This gives the protein CASSLPKPGTGNQPQHF.

The chain is built from TRBV6-5 and TRBJ1-1; no clear D gene. The V end lost 0 bases, the J end lost 5 bases, and 13 bases lay between the germline ends. CDR3 length: 15 residues. Germline V gives CDR1 MNHEY, CDR2 SVGAGI. The CDR3 nucleotides read TGTGCCAGCAGTTACTCAACAGTGACGGGAACTGAAGCTTTCTTT. It translates to CASSYSTVTGTEAFF.

CDR3 loop: CASSQTANTGELFF. CDR3 DNA: TGTGCCAGCAGCCAAACAGCGAACACCGGGGAGCTGTTTTTT. The chain carries TRBV16 and TRBJ2-2; D unclear. This CDR3 contains 14 residues. Germline values: CDR1 KGHSY, CDR2 FQNENV. V was clipped by 2 bases and J by 0 bases, with 4 bases between them.

The chain combines TRBV2 with TRBJ1-3; 7 positions agree with TRBD1. J was trimmed by 3 bases and V by 6 bases; bases with no gene match: 11. The length of the CDR3 is 16 residues. Germline assignment: CDR1 SNHLY and CDR2 FYNNEI. This CDR3 reads CASRPDRLMFGNTIYF. The CDR3 region has the DNA TGTGCCAGCAGACCGGACAGGTTGATGTTTGGAAACACCATATATTTT.

This clone was seen a few times. The J gene is TRBJ1-1, the V gene TRBV20-1; D possibly corresponds to TRBD1 (5 bases). The V and J ends lost 3 bases and 3 bases respectively, with 14 bases between them. The V gene's germline CDR1 is DFQATT and CDR2 SNEGSKA (reference sequence). The CDR3 contains 14 residues. The CDR3, as DNA: TGCAGTGCTAGTCGTACCCCGGGGGACACTGAAGCTTTCTTT. This translates into CSASRTPGDTEAFF.

Here the CDR3 reads CASSPGYGLSPQYF. CDR3 DNA: TGTGCCAGCAGTCCGGGTTACGGGTTGAGTCCGCAGTATTTT. This chain connects TRBV7-3 to TRBJ2-3; D unclear. This CDR3 comprises 14 residues. The ends were cut back, 6 bases at V and 10 bases at J, with 20 bases in the middle. Germline loops: CDR1 SGHTA, CDR2 FQGTGA.

This sequence joins TRBV18 and TRBJ1-6; D uncertain. Trimming shortened V by 0 bases and J by 5 bases, and 8 bases separated the two germline ends. Germline V gene lookup returns CDR1 KGHSH and CDR2 LQKENI. The CDR3 is 15 amino acids. The CDR3 spells CASSPPAGNNSPLHF. As DNA, the CDR3 is TGTGCCAGCTCACCACCTGCAGGAAATAATTCACCCCTCCACTTT.

V gene TRBV6-2 or TRBV6-3 combines with J gene TRBJ2-3; D might be TRBD2 (5 bases). V shed 2 bases and J shed 0 bases, with 9 bases lying between them. This CDR3 comprises 15 residues. Germline CDR1 reads MNHEY; CDR2 reads SVGEGT. CDR3 sequence reads: CASSYGGYSTDTQYF. The CDR3, as DNA: TGTGCCAGCAGTTACGGAGGTTATAGCACAGATACGCAGTATTTT.

This clone was counted a single time. This sequence joins TRBV5-1 and TRBJ2-1, with 7 nucleotides matching TRBD1. CDR3 length: 16 residues. Germline V gene data show CDR1 as SGHRS and CDR2 as YFSETQ. The trim removed 0 bases at V and 3 bases at J, leaving 6 bases unmatched. This CDR3 is CASSLEKGADYNEQFF. In DNA form, the CDR3 reads TGCGCCAGCAGCTTGGAAAAGGGGGCTGACTACAATGAGCAGTTCTTC.

This clone occurred many times. V gene TRBV3-1 (or the pseudogene TRBV3-2) combines with J gene TRBJ1-2, with 8 bases that match TRBD1. The J segment lost 8 bases and the V segment lost 6 bases, leaving 14 bases of the junction unmatched. The CDR3 runs to 15 residues. Germline V CDR1 and CDR2: LGHDT, YNNKEL (reference sequence). CDR3: CASSRRTGTQEGYTF. CDR3 sequence (DNA): TGTGCCAGCAGTCGTCGGACAGGGACGCAGGAGGGCTACACCTTC.